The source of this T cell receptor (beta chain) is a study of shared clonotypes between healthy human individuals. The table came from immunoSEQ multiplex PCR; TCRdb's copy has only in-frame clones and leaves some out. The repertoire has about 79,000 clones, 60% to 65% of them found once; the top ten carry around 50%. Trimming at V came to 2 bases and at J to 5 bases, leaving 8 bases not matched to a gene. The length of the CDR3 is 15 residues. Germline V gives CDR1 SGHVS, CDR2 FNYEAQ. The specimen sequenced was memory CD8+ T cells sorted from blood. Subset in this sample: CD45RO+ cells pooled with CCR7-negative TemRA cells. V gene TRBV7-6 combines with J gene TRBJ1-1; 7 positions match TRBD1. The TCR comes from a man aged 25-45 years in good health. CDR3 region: CASSLSELRGTEAFF. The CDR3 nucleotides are TGTGCCAGCAGCTTATCGGAACTCAGGGGGACTGAAGCTTTCTTT.